This entry features one TCR beta chain sequence. The antigen is unknown. This record comes from a study of identical twins. Study findings and constraints: Some out-of-frame alpha sequences were shared by twins, and these showed excess low generation probability. Invariant T cells like MAIT and iNKT could partly confound the zero-insertion analyses.

The donor group consisted entirely of healthy Caucasians. Through template switching, a universal primer site was introduced, and the cDNA contained unique molecular identifiers. TCRdb fed the 5' RACE reads into MiXCR, producing one record per CDR3 protein. The table lists 1.5 million to 2 million distinct CDR3 sequences, more than 30% of them singletons. The receptor was derived from a newborn girl in good health. Sequenced: cord blood.

CDR3 nucleotide sequence: TGTGCCAGCAGTTCCCCGAGGACAGGGGTGCATGGCTACACCTTC. This codes for CASSSPRTGVHGYTF. The V call is TRBV28, the J call TRBJ1-2; 9 bases fit TRBD1. This CDR3 contains 15 residues. J gave up 6 bases and V 4 bases, and 9 bases lay outside the gene matches. Germline CDR1 and CDR2: MDHEN and SYDVKM.